The clone carrying this TCR beta chain was counted only a few times. What it recognizes is unknown. The data were taken from a study of cytomegalovirus exposure and HLA in healthy donors. Study-wide findings and caveats: A missense DCLRE1C variant was associated with V- and J-gene trimming of TCR beta chains in a later analysis, and an independent cohort replicated the association. The authors reported that TCR beta sequences could predict HLA-A and HLA-B alleles. These predictions were accurate for most subjects in the first cohort.

V was cut by 2 bases and J by 0 bases, with 8 bases left in between. Germline assignment: CDR1 MNHNY and CDR2 SVGAGI (reference sequence). The CDR3 has 15 amino acids. The PCR was carried out with 60 Vbeta primers and 13 Jbeta primers. Only in-frame clones appear in the TCRdb table, and some are missing; sequencing was by immunoSEQ multiplex PCR. Counted here are over 120,000 clones, approximately 79% occurring once; the ten biggest clones make up 4.3%. Sequencing input: PBMCs. The chain is built from TRBV6-6 and TRBJ1-3; TRBD1 is a possible D gene (6 bases). This receptor was taken from a man between 18 and 35 years old in good health and CMV-seropositive. DNA of the CDR3: TGTGCCAGCAGTTACGAGGGGGTCTCTGGAAACACCATATATTTT. This sequence encodes CASSYEGVSGNTIYF.